This TCR beta chain was identified during a study of identical twins. Germline CDR1 reads MNHEY; CDR2 reads SVGAGI. V was shortened by 2 bases and J by 3 bases, with 9 bases between the two germline ends. The CDR3 spans 14 residues. For this clonotype: Its antigen is undetermined.

Template switching (which added a universal primer site) was used, and cDNA carried unique molecular identifiers. TCRdb re-derived calls from the 5' RACE reads in MiXCR, one entry per CDR3 protein. This table has around 1.7 million distinct CDR3 sequences, about 30% appearing once. Study-wide results and limits: Within cord blood, abundant beta clonotypes carried fewer insertions, but memory repertoires showed no such trend. The study reached conclusions through statistical analysis that was cross-sectional, not following the same donors.

The sample comprised cord blood. This clonotype was obtained from a newborn girl in good health. The chain carries TRBV6-5 and TRBJ2-3; D perhaps matches TRBD1 (5 bases). The DNA of the CDR3 is TGTGCCAGCAGTTACCAGGCAGGGACAGATACGCAGTATTTT. It encodes CASSYQAGTDTQYF.